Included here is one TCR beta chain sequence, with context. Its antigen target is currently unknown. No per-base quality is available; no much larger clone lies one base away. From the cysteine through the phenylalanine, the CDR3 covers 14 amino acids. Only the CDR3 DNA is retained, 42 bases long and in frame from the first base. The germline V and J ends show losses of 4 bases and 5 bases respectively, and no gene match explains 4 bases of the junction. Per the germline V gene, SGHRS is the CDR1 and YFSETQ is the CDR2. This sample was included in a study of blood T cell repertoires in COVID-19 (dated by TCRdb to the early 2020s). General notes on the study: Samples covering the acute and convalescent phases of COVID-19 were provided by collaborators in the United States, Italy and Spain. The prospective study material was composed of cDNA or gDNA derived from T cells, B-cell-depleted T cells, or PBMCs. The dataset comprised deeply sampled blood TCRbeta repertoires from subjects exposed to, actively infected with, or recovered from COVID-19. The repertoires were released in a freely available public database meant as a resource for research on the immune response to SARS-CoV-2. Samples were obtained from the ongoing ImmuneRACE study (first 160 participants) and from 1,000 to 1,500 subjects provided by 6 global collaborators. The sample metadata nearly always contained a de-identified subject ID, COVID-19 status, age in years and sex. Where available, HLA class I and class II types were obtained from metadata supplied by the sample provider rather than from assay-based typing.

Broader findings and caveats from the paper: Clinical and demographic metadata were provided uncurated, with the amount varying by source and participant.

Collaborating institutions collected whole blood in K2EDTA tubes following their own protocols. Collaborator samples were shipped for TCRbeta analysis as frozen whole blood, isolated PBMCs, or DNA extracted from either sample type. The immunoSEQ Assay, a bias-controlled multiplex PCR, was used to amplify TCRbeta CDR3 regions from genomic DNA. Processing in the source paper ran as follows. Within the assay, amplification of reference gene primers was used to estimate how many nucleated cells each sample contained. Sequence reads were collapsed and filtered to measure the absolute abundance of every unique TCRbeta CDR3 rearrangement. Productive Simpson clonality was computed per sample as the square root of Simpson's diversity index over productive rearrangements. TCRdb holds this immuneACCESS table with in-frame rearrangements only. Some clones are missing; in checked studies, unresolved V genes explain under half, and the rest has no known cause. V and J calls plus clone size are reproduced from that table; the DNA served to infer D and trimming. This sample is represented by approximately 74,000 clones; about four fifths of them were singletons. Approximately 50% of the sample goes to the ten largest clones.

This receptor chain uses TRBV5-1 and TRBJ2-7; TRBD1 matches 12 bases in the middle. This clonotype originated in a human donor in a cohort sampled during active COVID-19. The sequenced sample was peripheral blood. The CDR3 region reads CASSTGQGAHEQYF. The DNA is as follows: TGCGCCAGCAGCACGGGACAGGGGGCGCACGAGCAGTACTTC.